The 24 T cell receptor beta chains listed next were all sequenced from one sample in a study of blood T cell repertoires in COVID-19. Using immunoSEQ multiplex PCR, the repertoire was profiled, and TCRdb retains in-frame clones only, with some absent. The repertoire includes fewer than 250,000 clones, roughly 86% of them detected once, and roughly 2% sits in the top ten. The sequenced sample was PBMCs or T cells enriched from blood (not recorded which). The receptors derive from a woman aged 50 to 65 who had recovered from COVID-19.

The V gene is TRBV27, the J gene TRBJ1-3; no definite D call. The CDR3 is 13 residues long. CDR1 and CDR2 from the germline V gene are MNHEY and SMNVEV (reference sequence). V gave up 6 bases and J gave up 7 bases, with 13 bases separating them. The CDR3 region has the DNA TGTGCCAGCAGCACCGGACGAGGGAACACCATATATTTT. The encoded protein is CASSTGRGNTIYF.

This chain connects TRBV5-1 to TRBJ2-2; 8 positions agree with TRBD2. The CDR3 sequence is 15 residues long. The V segment lost 5 bases and the J segment 0 bases; nucleotides outside the gene matches: 3. CDR1 SGHRS and CDR2 YFSETQ come from the germline V gene. CDR3 protein: CASRLAGPNTGELFF. Here the CDR3 DNA reads TGCGCCAGCAGGTTAGCGGGGCCGAACACCGGGGAGCTGTTTTTT.

The chain is built from TRBV4-3 and TRBJ2-3, with D possibly TRBD2 on 6 matching bases. Germline V gene sequence: CDR1 LGHNA, CDR2 YSLEER. This CDR3 region has 14 residues. Trimming left V 1 base short and J 2 bases short, with 7 bases between. The CDR3 protein is CASSQAGDTDTQYF. For the CDR3, the DNA is TGCGCCAGCAGCCAAGCGGGGGACACAGATACGCAGTATTTT.

This sequence joins TRBV5-4 and TRBJ2-1; TRBD2 matches 9 bases. The length of the CDR3 is 16 residues. V lost 5 bases to trimming and J lost 1 base; unmatched junction nucleotides: 7. Per germline, CDR1 SGHNT and CDR2 YYREEE (reference sequence). The CDR3 DNA sequence: TGTGCCAGCAGAGATATGAGCGGGAGGTCCTACAATGAGCAGTTCTTC. Protein sequence: CASRDMSGRSYNEQFF.

The V gene is TRBV5-3, the J gene TRBJ2-1; D remains unclear. TRBV5-3 is marked as an open reading frame, function uncertain. The CDR3 extends over 14 amino acids. V lost 4 bases to trimming and J lost 10 bases, with 18 bases between them. CDR3 region: CARSPSPMAEEQFF. CDR3 DNA sequence: TGTGCCAGAAGCCCGTCCCCCATGGCGGAAGAGCAGTTCTTC.

V and J are TRBV3-1 (or the pseudogene TRBV3-2) and TRBJ1-6, with D possibly TRBD1 on 6 matching bases. This CDR3 contains 17 residues. The germline V and J ends were trimmed by 1 base and 8 bases, with 18 bases remaining between them. In germline, CDR1 is LGHDT, CDR2 YNNKEL (reference sequence). The CDR3 loop reads CASSQGAGAQGDSPLHF. CDR3 in DNA: TGTGCCAGCAGCCAAGGGGCGGGGGCTCAAGGGGATTCACCCCTCCACTTT.

The chain links TRBV5-6 to TRBJ1-2; no clear D gene. Germline CDR1 and CDR2: SGHDT and YYEEEE. This CDR3 comprises 15 residues. With 0 bases removed from V and 3 bases from J, the gap between germline ends came to 12 bases. This chain's CDR3 is CASSLAALQDYGYTF. Here the CDR3 DNA reads TGTGCCAGCAGCTTGGCGGCGCTTCAGGACTATGGCTACACCTTC. The whole variable domain, filled in from reference TRBV5-6 and TRBJ1-2, reads DAGVTQSPTHLIKTRGQQVTLRCSPKSGHDTVSWYQQALGQGPQFIFQYYEEEERQRGNFPDRFSGHQFPNYSSELNVNALLLGDSALYLCASSLAALQDYGYTFGSGTRLTVV.

This chain uses TRBV29-1 with TRBJ1-1; D is possibly TRBD1 (6 bases). The CDR3 spans 12 residues. V gave up 0 bases and J gave up 11 bases, with 13 bases separating them. Germline CDR1 reads SQVTM; CDR2 reads ANQGSEA. CDR3 sequence reads: CSVEEEQGGAFF. The CDR3 nucleotides read TGCAGCGTTGAAGAGGAACAGGGTGGGGCTTTCTTT.

The gene calls are TRBV6-4 and TRBJ2-3; tentatively, D is TRBD1 (6 bases). V was clipped by 4 bases and J by 2 bases, with 13 bases between them. Germline V gives CDR1 MRHNA, CDR2 SNTAGT. The CDR3 extends over 15 amino acids. As DNA, the CDR3 is TGTGCCAGCAGTGTCCGGGACACCGCCACAGATACGCAGTATTTT. It specifies CASSVRDTATDTQYF.

This chain connects TRBV28 to TRBJ2-4; possibly TRBD2 for D (7 bases). The germline V gene encodes CDR1 MDHEN and CDR2 SYDVKM. The CDR3 covers 16 residues. V was shortened by 3 bases and J by 1 base, with 13 bases between the two germline ends. The CDR3 here is CASSLGGPRAKNIQYF. The CDR3 DNA reads as TGTGCCAGCAGTTTGGGGGGGCCCAGGGCCAAAAACATTCAGTACTTC. Complete variable domain (other parts from reference TRBV28 and TRBJ2-4): DVKVTQSSRYLVKRTGEKVFLECVQDMDHENMFWYRQDPGLGLRLIYFSYDVKMKEKGDIPEGYSVSREKKERFSLILESASTNQTSMYLCASSLGGPRAKNIQYFGAGTRLSVL.

The chain joins TRBV2 to TRBJ1-4; TRBD1 is a possible D gene (6 bases). V shed 4 bases and J shed 5 bases, with 17 bases lying between them. The CDR3 runs to 16 residues. Germline V gene data show CDR1 as SNHLY and CDR2 as FYNNEI. CDR3 region: CASSVRQAGRNEKLFF. The CDR3 DNA follows: TGTGCCAGCAGTGTGAGACAGGCTGGTCGGAATGAAAAACTGTTTTTT.

In this sample, this clone turned up once. Here the CDR3 reads CASSYSSVNQPQHF. The CDR3 nucleotides are TGTGCCAGCAGTTACTCGAGTGTGAATCAGCCCCAGCATTTT. The chain has TRBV6-2 or TRBV6-3 and TRBJ1-5, with D unresolved. Germline V gene sequence: CDR1 MNHEY, CDR2 SVGEGT. Trimming shortened V by 0 bases and J by 4 bases, and 7 bases separated the two germline ends. The CDR3 has 14 amino acids.

This clone was seen a handful of times. Here the CDR3 DNA reads TGTGCCAGCAGCTTGGGTGGGACAGGGGGCAATGAGCAGTTCTTC. Translated: CASSLGGTGGNEQFF. The V call is TRBV5-6, the J call TRBJ2-1, with 11 bases matching TRBD1. V was clipped by 0 bases and J by 6 bases; unmatched bases: 2. CDR3 length: 15 amino acids. Germline CDR1 is SGHDT and CDR2 is YYEEEE.

V and J are TRBV7-2 and TRBJ2-4, with unresolved D. Trimming shortened V by 1 base and J by 0 bases, and 7 bases separated the two germline ends. Germline lookup yields CDR1 SGHTA and CDR2 FQGNSA. There are 15 residues in the CDR3. CDR3 in DNA: TGTGCCAGCAGCTTAGTACTCTTAGCCAAAAACATTCAGTACTTC. This gives the protein CASSLVLLAKNIQYF.

The chain couples TRBV28 to TRBJ2-1; D is undetermined. The V and J ends lost 1 base and 10 bases respectively, with 5 bases between them. The CDR3 consists of 11 residues. Germline assignment: CDR1 MDHEN and CDR2 SYDVKM. The CDR3 here is CASSLFREQFF. CDR3 in DNA: TGTGCCAGCAGTTTATTCCGGGAGCAGTTCTTC.

J is TRBJ1-6 and V is TRBV7-2, with 8 bases identical to TRBD1. V shed 3 bases and J 7 bases; nucleotides not matched to a gene: 5. Looked up from germline, CDR1 is SGHTA and CDR2 is FQGNSA. This CDR3 region has 15 residues. The CDR3 region is CASSFGQGANSPLHF. For the CDR3, the DNA is TGTGCCAGCAGCTTCGGACAGGGAGCAAATTCACCCCTCCACTTT. Variable domain in full (rest from reference TRBV7-2 and TRBJ1-6): GAGVSQSPSNKVTEKGKDVELRCDPISGHTALYWYRQSLGQGLEFLIYFQGNSAPDKSGLPSDRFSAERTGGSVSTLTIQRTQQEDSAVYLCASSFGQGANSPLHFGNGTRLTVT.

The chain joins TRBV19 to TRBJ1-1; perhaps TRBD1 as D (5 bases). V was clipped by 8 bases and J by 3 bases, with 13 bases between them. This CDR3 has 13 residues. From germline, CDR1 is LNHDA and CDR2 SQIVND (reference sequence). The CDR3 DNA is TGTGCCAGTCAGGGATCCGGGTACACTGAAGCTTTCTTT. Amino acids: CASQGSGYTEAFF.

The chain employs TRBV11-1 and TRBJ2-7, with TRBD2 matching over 7 bases. The CDR3 contains 13 residues. V shed 4 bases, J shed 6 bases, and the junction held 6 bases outside the gene matches. Germline values: CDR1 SGHAT, CDR2 FQDESV (reference sequence). CDR3 nucleotide sequence: TGTGCCAGCAGCTGGACTAGTGGAGGCGAGCAGTACTTC. This sequence encodes CASSWTSGGEQYF.

The chain employs TRBV19 and TRBJ2-4, with TRBD2 as a possible D gene (5 bases). Germline CDR1 and CDR2: LNHDA and SQIVND (reference sequence). The CDR3 contains 15 residues. V was clipped by 3 bases and J by 7 bases, with 16 bases between them. The CDR3 sequence: CASSMRAGDFNIQYF. The CDR3 nucleotides read TGTGCCAGTAGTATGCGGGCAGGAGACTTCAACATTCAGTACTTC.

J is TRBJ2-5 and V is TRBV7-5; the D call TRBD2 from the table was never checked on the DNA. TRBV7-5 is flagged as a pseudogene. The CDR3 is 17 amino acids. In nucleotides, the CDR3 is TGTGCCAGAAGCTCGGTTGAGGGATGGCGCAAAAAAGAGACCCAGTACTTC. The encoded protein is CARSSVEGWRKKETQYF.

This clone came up a few times. The V gene is TRBV7-9, the J gene TRBJ1-3; D might be TRBD1 (6 bases). Between the trimmed V and J ends, which lost 3 bases and 0 bases, there was a span of 9 bases. Germline CDR1 is SEHNR and CDR2 is FQNEAQ (reference sequence). The CDR3 covers 15 residues. DNA for the CDR3: TGTGCCAGCAGCTTCAACAGGGCCTCTGGAAACACCATATATTTT. Its protein is CASSFNRASGNTIYF. Drawing the rest from reference TRBV7-9 and TRBJ1-3, the complete variable domain is DTGVSQNPRHKITKRGQNVTFRCDPISEHNRLYWYRQTLGQGPEFLTYFQNEAQLEKSRLLSDRFSAERPKGSFSTLEIQRTEQGDSAMYLCASSFNRASGNTIYFGEGSWLTVV.

This chain connects TRBV5-6 to TRBJ1-1; the match to TRBD1 covers 7 bases. The CDR3 is made up of 15 amino acids. Germline values: CDR1 SGHDT, CDR2 YYEEEE. J was trimmed by 11 bases and V by 2 bases; bases with no gene match: 15. The CDR3 nucleotides read TGTGCCAGCAGCTTCGGGACAGAGTTTGGTTTTAGGGCTTTCTTT. Amino acids: CASSFGTEFGFRAFF.

The J gene is TRBJ2-7, the V gene TRBV6-5; D uncertain. Deletions cut 0 bases from V and 4 bases from J, with 13 bases between. This CDR3 region has 15 residues. Germline V gene data show CDR1 as MNHEY and CDR2 as SVGAGI. CDR3 region: CASSYSNLGEYEQYF. Here the CDR3 DNA reads TGTGCCAGCAGTTACTCGAATCTTGGAGAATACGAGCAGTACTTC.

The rearrangement joins TRBV28 to TRBJ1-1, with D unclear. CDR3 length: 14 amino acids. Germline V gene sequence: CDR1 MDHEN, CDR2 SYDVKM. Trimming cost V 5 bases and J 1 base, with 11 bases left between them. The CDR3 DNA reads TGTGCCAGCAGTACCACACTACGGAACACTGAAGCTTTCTTT. Translated, it gives CASSTTLRNTEAFF.